Given below is one T cell receptor (beta chain) in context. Measured with immunoSEQ multiplex PCR; TCRdb has only the in-frame clones, and not every one. The sample holds some 350,000 clones; around 86% are singletons and the top ten take about 6%. The record originates from a study of blood T cell repertoires in COVID-19. Study-wide context: Donors in the United States, Italy and Spain gave samples during acute or convalescent COVID-19. T cells, B-cell-depleted T cells, or PBMCs provided the cDNA or gDNA that served as material.

Seattle's enrolled individuals joined amid active infection and were then monitored longitudinally. V was pared by 3 bases and J by 4 bases, with 9 bases between. The CDR3 has 13 amino acids. Germline CDR1 SGHTA, CDR2 FQGNSA. The origin of this receptor is a woman between 50 and 59 years old with COVID-19, enrolled during active disease. Material: peripheral blood. V and J are TRBV7-2 and TRBJ1-1; a possible D gene is TRBD1 (6 bases). The CDR3: CASSFRGVTEAFF. The CDR3 bases are TGTGCCAGCAGCTTCAGGGGCGTCACTGAAGCTTTCTTT.